This T cell receptor (beta chain) was recorded in a study of tumor-infiltrating lymphocytes in localized non-small cell lung cancer. Across the whole study: Some samples were collected after neoadjuvant chemotherapy; smokers, never-smokers and several histologies were included. From each patient, both tumor and uninvolved lung, non-adjacent to tumor, were sampled.

The study, taken as a whole, reports: Only some patients had TCR sequencing, depending on available tissue. Technical variation could not be separated from intratumor heterogeneity here.

In its sample, this clone was seen a few times. The antigen remains undetermined. Clones were read by immunoSEQ multiplex PCR, and TCRdb kept only the in-frame ones, dropping some. The sample comprises about 4,000 clones, more than 60% of which are singletons, and 24% rests with the top ten. The CDR3 contains 16 residues. Germline V gene data show CDR1 as SEHNR and CDR2 as FQNEAQ (reference sequence). The V and J ends lost 5 bases and 2 bases, in that order; junction bases with no gene match: 9. The gene calls are TRBV7-9 and TRBJ1-3; 7 bases fit TRBD1. The material sequenced was uninvolved lung tissue not adjacent to the tumor. The clonotype comes from a human donor with non-small cell lung cancer. The CDR3 reads CASSTETGQAGNTIYF. The CDR3 nucleotides are TGTGCCAGCAGCACCGAGACAGGGCAGGCTGGAAACACCATATATTTT.